This T cell receptor (beta chain) was captured by sequencing in a study of control samples from healthy donors and cancer patients. Using immunoSEQ multiplex PCR, the repertoire was profiled, and TCRdb retains in-frame clones only, with some absent. The table includes some 200,000 clones, over 90% detected once. The CDR3 has 14 amino acids. V lost 5 bases and J lost 7, with 17 bases in between. From germline, CDR1 is PRHDT and CDR2 FYEKMQ (reference sequence). The sequence was collected from a man aged 45-65 years in good health. Material: blood. This sequence joins TRBV13 and TRBJ1-1; no firm D call. CDR3 in DNA: TGTGCCAGCAGCCGGGAGAGGTATTTACTTGAAGCTTTCTTT. As protein: CASSRERYLLEAFF.